This T cell receptor beta chain was profiled in a study of shared clonotypes between healthy human individuals. Study-level information: Three plates each covered CD4 naive and memory; CD8 naive two, CD8 memory one. Study-wide points: Memory subsets generally showed lower estimated richness than naive subsets.

V was shortened by 4 bases and J by 3 bases, with 17 bases between the two germline ends. The CDR3 contains 16 residues. Germline values: CDR1 LNHDA, CDR2 SQIVND (reference sequence). Assay used: immunoSEQ multiplex PCR; TCRdb lists only in-frame clones, some missing. The profile shows almost 750,000 clones, over 55% of them singletons. Comments on this clone: Antigen specificity is unknown.

The sample consisted of memory CD4+ T cells sorted from blood. This sample's subset: CD45RA-negative fraction. The TCR was taken from a young woman in good health. J is TRBJ2-3 and V is TRBV19; D ambiguous. CDR3 sequence: CASSTPVGLGTDTQYF. The CDR3 nucleotides are TGTGCCAGTAGTACACCCGTGGGGTTGGGGACAGATACGCAGTATTTT. Combining the CDR3 with reference TRBV19 and TRBJ2-3 gives the whole variable domain DGGITQSPKYLFRKEGQNVTLSCEQNLNHDAMYWYRQDPGQGLRLIYYSQIVNDFQKGDIAEGYSVSREKKESFPLTVTSAQKNPTAFYLCASSTPVGLGTDTQYFGPGTRLTVL.